This T cell receptor (beta chain) was retrieved from a study of T cell responses to AZD1222 COVID-19 vaccine. The study, taken as a whole, reports: Donors, mostly white British, included more females; clonal diversity was possibly underestimated. Only a handful of AZD1222 recipients, roughly six in all, had baseline seropositivity.

With 4 bases removed from V and 4 bases from J, the gap between germline ends came to 11 bases. Looked up from germline, CDR1 is SGHKS and CDR2 is YYEKEE (reference sequence). The CDR3 has 13 amino acids. Note on this clone: Its antigen is undetermined.

The method was immunoSEQ multiplex PCR; TCRdb's version includes in-frame clones alone and lacks a portion of them. The data contain 95,000 to 100,000 clones, roughly nine tenths of them seen just once; the ten biggest clones take up more than 1.5%. The sequence was collected from an adult in good health. Sample: peripheral blood, taken on day 0 of AZD1222 vaccination. V and J are TRBV5-5 and TRBJ1-2, with D possibly TRBD1 on 5 matching bases. CDR3 coding DNA: TGTGCCAGCAGCGCCGACAGCCCCTATGGCTACACCTTC. Its protein product is CASSADSPYGYTF.